The 14 T cell receptor beta chains listed next were all sequenced from one sample in a study of T cells after posttransplantation cyclophosphamide. TCRdb's table, derived via immunoSEQ multiplex PCR, lists solely in-frame clones and lacks some. The sample lists tens of thousands of clones, approximately 73% occurring once. The sequenced sample consisted of memory CD4+ T cells sorted from PBMCs. These receptors were obtained from a woman aged 60-75 years in good health, CMV-negative, and a related stem cell transplant donor.

The V and J genes are TRBV2 and TRBJ1-5, with D uncertain. CDR1 SNHLY and CDR2 FYNNEI come from the germline V gene. V was trimmed by 5 bases and J by 6 bases, leaving 17 bases between them. This CDR3 region has 15 residues. Here the CDR3 reads CASSYGESRSQPQHF. CDR3 in DNA: TGTGCCAGCAGTTATGGGGAGTCGAGGAGTCAGCCCCAGCATTTT.

The J gene is TRBJ2-7, the V gene TRBV5-1; no clear D. CDR1 and CDR2 (germline): SGHRS, YFSETQ. V gave up 0 bases and J gave up 0 bases, with 10 bases separating them. CDR3 size: 15 residues. CDR3 protein: CASSLAAESSYEQYF. CDR3 nucleotide sequence: TGCGCCAGCAGCTTGGCGGCGGAGAGCTCCTACGAGCAGTACTTC.

This clone was counted a few times. The chain joins TRBV28 to TRBJ1-4; weak D call: TRBD1 (5 bases). V gave up 6 bases and J gave up 6 bases, with 11 bases separating them. CDR1 and CDR2 (germline): MDHEN, SYDVKM. This CDR3 comprises 13 residues. Here the CDR3 DNA reads TGTGCCAGCAGACCAGGGAGGTATGAAAAACTGTTTTTT. This codes for CASRPGRYEKLFF.

This rearrangement joins TRBV7-3 to TRBJ2-2; TRBD2 matches at 8 bases. Germline CDR1 SGHTA, CDR2 FQGTGA. The CDR3 sequence is 15 residues long. V trimming: 2 bases; J trimming: 5 bases; junction bases outside the gene matches: 4. CDR3 nucleotides: TGTGCCAGCAGCTTAGACGGGAGGGAAACCGGGGAGCTGTTTTTT. The encoded protein is CASSLDGRETGELFF.

The rearrangement joins TRBV6-6 to TRBJ2-7; 15 bases line up with TRBD2. This CDR3 region has 15 residues. In germline, CDR1 is MNHNY, CDR2 SVGAGI (reference sequence). V shed 7 bases, J shed 6 bases, and the junction held 7 bases outside the gene matches. CDR3 DNA: TGTGCCAGCACCCTGGGACTAGCGGGAGGTGGCGAGCAGTACTTC. Translation gives CASTLGLAGGGEQYF.

The chain couples TRBV18 to TRBJ2-5; 10 nucleotides align to TRBD1. This CDR3 is 14 amino acids long. V gave up 4 bases and J gave up 5 bases; unmatched junction bases: 4. The germline V gene has CDR1 KGHSH and CDR2 LQKENI. CDR3 loop: CASSLGQGGETQYF. DNA for the CDR3: TGTGCCAGCTCACTCGGACAGGGGGGGGAGACCCAGTACTTC.

The chain employs TRBV5-1 and TRBJ1-1, with TRBD1 identical over 8 bases. Germline V gene sequence: CDR1 SGHRS, CDR2 YFSETQ. Unmatched junction bases numbered 8, after V lost 6 bases and J lost 4 bases. The CDR3 extends over 14 amino acids. Here the CDR3 reads CASNQGASGTEAFF. The CDR3 DNA reads as TGCGCCAGCAACCAGGGGGCAAGCGGCACTGAAGCTTTCTTT.

The rearrangement joins TRBV10-3 to TRBJ1-1, with 10 bases matching TRBD1. The germline V gene has CDR1 ENHRY and CDR2 SYGVKD. The CDR3 runs 13 residues. Unmatched junction bases numbered 8, after V lost 11 bases and J lost 5 bases. In nucleotides, the CDR3 is TGTGCCGCGGGGACAGGGGTTGGGACTGAAGCTTTCTTT. Translated, it gives CAAGTGVGTEAFF.

This clone was seen just once. V gene TRBV6-1 combines with J gene TRBJ2-7; no clear D gene. With 1 base removed from V and 7 bases from J, the gap between germline ends came to 20 bases. The CDR3 spans 16 residues. Per germline, CDR1 MNHNS and CDR2 SASEGT. The chain's CDR3 is CASSEGSVVTSGEQYF. The CDR3 DNA sequence: TGTGCCAGCAGTGAAGGGTCCGTGGTTACATCAGGAGAGCAGTACTTC.

This clone appeared a few times. The chain uses TRBV13 and TRBJ1-6; D is undetermined. The CDR3 length is 14 residues. In germline, CDR1 is PRHDT, CDR2 FYEKMQ (reference sequence). The V end lost 1 base, the J end lost 8 bases, and 9 bases lay between the germline ends. The CDR3 sequence: CASSLVRNDSPLHF. The CDR3, as DNA: TGTGCCAGCAGCTTAGTCAGGAACGATTCACCCCTCCACTTT.

The chain couples TRBV4-3 to TRBJ2-1; TRBD1 aligns across 7 bases. The CDR3 covers 18 residues. Germline V CDR1 and CDR2: LGHNA, YSLEER. The trim removed 4 bases at V and 1 base at J, leaving 13 bases unmatched. The CDR3 sequence: CASSRAPPQGDSYNEQFF. CDR3 in DNA: TGCGCCAGCAGCCGAGCCCCTCCCCAGGGGGATTCCTACAATGAGCAGTTCTTC.

The V gene is TRBV19, the J gene TRBJ2-6; the D is unclear. From germline, CDR1 is LNHDA and CDR2 SQIVND (reference sequence). V shed 6 bases and J shed 1 base, with 7 bases lying between them. The CDR3 covers 14 residues. The CDR3 loop is CASRKRSGANVLTF. The CDR3 bases are TGTGCCAGTAGAAAGAGGTCTGGGGCCAACGTCCTGACTTTC.

The rearrangement uses TRBV5-4 and TRBJ2-4; no clear D. The CDR3 loop spans 13 amino acids. CDR1 and CDR2 (germline): SGHNT, YYREEE (reference sequence). V was cut by 4 bases and J by 2 bases, with 7 bases left in between. The CDR3 loop is CASSIKTKNIQYF. The CDR3 DNA reads as TGTGCCAGCAGCATCAAAACCAAAAACATTCAGTACTTC.

The gene calls are TRBV5-6 and TRBJ2-2, with D tentatively TRBD1 (5 bases). Trimming took 0 bases from V and 7 from J, leaving 13 bases between them. Germline V CDR1 and CDR2: SGHDT, YYEEEE. This CDR3 is 15 amino acids long. CDR3 DNA: TGTGCCAGCAGCTTGGTGGGGCCTGGGATCGGGGAGCTGTTTTTT. It is translated as CASSLVGPGIGELFF.